This is a list of T cell receptor beta chains from one sample in a study of T cell responses to AZD1222 COVID-19 vaccine. Measured with immunoSEQ multiplex PCR; TCRdb has only the in-frame clones, and not every one. The sample records some 100,000 clones, roughly 90% being singletons. This specimen was peripheral blood, taken on day 0 of AZD1222 vaccination. The receptors shown here come from an adult in good health. The CDR3 runs from the conserved cysteine through the conserved F or W. D genes are given only for firm matches.

d_call: .
j_call: TRBJ1-5
v_call: TRBV7-2
cdr3_aa: CASSLEVRGSNQPQHF
cdr3_nt: TGTGCCAGCAGCTTAGAGGTTAGGGGTAGCAATCAGCCCCAGCATTTT

d_call: TRBD2
j_call: TRBJ2-3
v_call: TRBV6-2/TRBV6-3
cdr3_aa: CASSDLGAGRSDTQYF
cdr3_nt: TGTGCCAGCAGTGATTTGGGAGCGGGAAGGTCAGATACGCAGTATTTT

d_call: .
j_call: TRBJ1-1
v_call: TRBV7-9
cdr3_aa: CASNGGLNTEAFF
cdr3_nt: TGTGCCAGCAATGGGGGCTTGAACACTGAAGCTTTCTTT

d_call: TRBD2
j_call: TRBJ2-1
v_call: TRBV19
cdr3_aa: CASSPRLAARNEQFF
cdr3_nt: TGTGCCAGTAGTCCCCGACTAGCGGCCCGCAATGAGCAGTTCTTC

d_call: .
j_call: TRBJ2-7
v_call: TRBV11-2
cdr3_aa: CASSSNRASYEQYF
cdr3_nt: TGTGCCAGCAGCTCAAACAGGGCATCCTACGAGCAGTACTTC

d_call: .
j_call: TRBJ1-2
v_call: TRBV11-3
cdr3_aa: CASAFSQGPVGYGYTF
cdr3_nt: TGTGCCAGCGCGTTCAGTCAGGGTCCTGTGGGCTATGGCTACACCTTC

d_call: TRBD1
j_call: TRBJ1-5
v_call: TRBV2
cdr3_aa: CASSGQGSNSNQPQHF
cdr3_nt: TGTGCCAGCAGTGGACAGGGGAGTAATAGCAATCAGCCCCAGCATTTT

d_call: .
j_call: TRBJ1-1
v_call: TRBV10-3
cdr3_aa: CAIRGQENTEAFF
cdr3_nt: TGTGCCATCAGGGGGCAGGAGAACACTGAAGCTTTCTTT

d_call: .
j_call: TRBJ1-5
v_call: TRBV5-4
cdr3_aa: CASSLGGGFVQPQHF
cdr3_nt: TGTGCCAGCAGCCTGGGCGGGGGATTCGTCCAGCCCCAGCATTTT

d_call: TRBD1
j_call: TRBJ1-1
v_call: TRBV6-5
cdr3_aa: CASSRQGIMNTEAFF
cdr3_nt: TGTGCCAGCAGCCGACAGGGGATAATGAACACTGAAGCTTTCTTT

d_call: .
j_call: TRBJ1-5
v_call: TRBV30
cdr3_aa: CAWSRGEDQPQHF
cdr3_nt: TGTGCCTGGTCCCGGGGGGAGGATCAGCCCCAGCATTTT

d_call: TRBD1
j_call: TRBJ2-5
v_call: TRBV4-1
cdr3_aa: CASSQEGLFRGQETQYF
cdr3_nt: TGCGCCAGCAGCCAAGAAGGGCTATTCAGGGGGCAAGAGACCCAGTACTTC

d_call: TRBD1
j_call: TRBJ1-5
v_call: TRBV29-1
cdr3_aa: CSVAPGQGFGQPQHF
cdr3_nt: TGCAGCGTAGCTCCGGGACAGGGATTCGGTCAGCCCCAGCATTTT

d_call: TRBD1
j_call: TRBJ1-1
v_call: TRBV11-2
cdr3_aa: CASSPSGRQGNTEAFF
cdr3_nt: TGTGCCAGCAGCCCTAGCGGAAGACAGGGGAACACTGAAGCTTTCTTT

d_call: TRBD2
j_call: TRBJ2-7
v_call: TRBV2
cdr3_aa: CASRLAGNSYEQYF
cdr3_nt: TGTGCCAGCAGACTAGCGGGGAACTCCTACGAGCAGTACTTC

d_call: .
j_call: TRBJ2-1
v_call: TRBV4-2
cdr3_aa: CASSQEQGWDEQFF
cdr3_nt: TGTGCCAGCAGCCAAGAGCAGGGTTGGGATGAGCAGTTCTTC

d_call: .
j_call: TRBJ2-7
v_call: TRBV7-2
cdr3_aa: CASSLFLNFEQYF
cdr3_nt: TGTGCCAGCAGCTTATTTTTGAATTTCGAGCAGTACTTC

d_call: TRBD2
j_call: TRBJ2-7
v_call: TRBV6-1
cdr3_aa: CASSEQRSSGRFEQYF
cdr3_nt: TGTGCCAGCAGTGAACAACGATCTAGCGGGAGATTTGAGCAGTACTTC

d_call: TRBD1
j_call: TRBJ1-2
v_call: TRBV6-5
cdr3_aa: CASNRQGARYGYTF
cdr3_nt: TGTGCCAGCAATCGTCAGGGGGCGCGGTATGGCTACACCTTC

d_call: TRBD2
j_call: TRBJ2-2
v_call: TRBV7-2
cdr3_aa: CASSLVAGVVSGGELFF
cdr3_nt: TGTGCCAGCAGCTTGGTGGCGGGAGTGGTCTCTGGGGGGGAGCTGTTTTTT

d_call: .
j_call: TRBJ2-1
v_call: TRBV6-4
cdr3_aa: CASSDKNSGDYNEQFF
cdr3_nt: TGTGCCAGCAGTGACAAAAATAGCGGAGACTACAATGAGCAGTTCTTC

d_call: .
j_call: TRBJ2-5
v_call: TRBV11-2
cdr3_aa: CASSLRGPQETQYF
cdr3_nt: TGTGCCAGCAGCTTACGGGGGCCTCAAGAGACCCAGTACTTC

d_call: .
j_call: TRBJ1-2
v_call: TRBV6-2/TRBV6-3
cdr3_aa: CASSSGTLGYTF
cdr3_nt: TGTGCCAGCAGTTCTGGGACCCTTGGCTACACCTTC

d_call: TRBD1
j_call: TRBJ1-1
v_call: TRBV27
cdr3_aa: CASSRDRAGSEAFF
cdr3_nt: TGTGCCAGCAGTAGGGACAGGGCAGGATCTGAAGCTTTCTTT

d_call: TRBD1
j_call: TRBJ1-4
v_call: TRBV7-8
cdr3_aa: CASSLRGQNEKLFF
cdr3_nt: TGTGCCAGCAGCTTACGGGGACAGAATGAAAAACTGTTTTTT

d_call: .
j_call: TRBJ2-1
v_call: TRBV25-1
cdr3_aa: CASSGFGVGVENEQFF
cdr3_nt: TGTGCCAGCAGTGGATTTGGGGTGGGAGTAGAAAATGAGCAGTTCTTC

d_call: .
j_call: TRBJ2-5
v_call: TRBV7-9
cdr3_aa: CASSLAPTGSETQYF
cdr3_nt: TGTGCCAGCAGCTTAGCTCCGACAGGATCAGAGACCCAGTACTTC